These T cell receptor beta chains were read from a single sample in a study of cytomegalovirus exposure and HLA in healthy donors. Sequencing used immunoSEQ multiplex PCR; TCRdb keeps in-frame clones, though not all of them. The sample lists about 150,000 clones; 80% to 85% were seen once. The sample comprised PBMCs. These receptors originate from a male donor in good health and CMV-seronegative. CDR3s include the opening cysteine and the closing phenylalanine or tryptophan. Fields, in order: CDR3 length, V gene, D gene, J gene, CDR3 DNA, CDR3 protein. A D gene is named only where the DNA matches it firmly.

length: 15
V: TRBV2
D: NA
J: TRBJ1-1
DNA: TGTGCCAGCAGTCTAACCTACCCCCGTTCCACTGAAGCTTTCTTT
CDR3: CASSLTYPRSTEAFF

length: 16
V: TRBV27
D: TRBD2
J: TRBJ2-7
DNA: TGTGCCAGCAGTTTATACGGCGGGAGGGCCCAATACGAGCAGTACTTC
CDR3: CASSLYGGRAQYEQYF

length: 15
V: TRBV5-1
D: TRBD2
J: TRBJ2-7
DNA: TGCGCCAGCAGACCGCCGGGACTAGCGGGAAACGAGCAGTACTTC
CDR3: CASRPPGLAGNEQYF

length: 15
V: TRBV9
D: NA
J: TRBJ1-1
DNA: TGTGCCAGCAGCGCACAGGAGGGCGTGAACACTGAAGCTTTCTTT
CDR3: CASSAQEGVNTEAFF

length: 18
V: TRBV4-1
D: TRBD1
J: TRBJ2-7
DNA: TGCGCCAGCAGCCTTAGGACAGGGGGCCAGCAGACCTCCTACGAGCAGTACTTC
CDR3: CASSLRTGGQQTSYEQYF

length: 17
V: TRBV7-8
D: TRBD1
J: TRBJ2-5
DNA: TGTGCCAGCAGCTATTATCGGAACCGGACAGGGAAAGAGACCCAGTACTTC
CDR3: CASSYYRNRTGKETQYF

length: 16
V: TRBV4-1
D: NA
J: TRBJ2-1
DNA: TGCGCCAGCAGCCAAGATTCGGGATACTATCAAAATGAGCAGTTCTTC
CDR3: CASSQDSGYYQNEQFF

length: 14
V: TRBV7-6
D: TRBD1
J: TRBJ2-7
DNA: TGTGCCAGCAGCTCCGACAGGGCCGGCTACGAGCAGTACTTC
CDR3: CASSSDRAGYEQYF

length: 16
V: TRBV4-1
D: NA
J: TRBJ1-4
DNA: TGCGCCAGCAGGCCTAGCAGCGTACGGCGTAATGAAAAACTGTTTTTT
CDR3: CASRPSSVRRNEKLFF

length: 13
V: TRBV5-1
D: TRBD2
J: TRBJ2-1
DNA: TGCGCCAGCAGCTCGGGACTAGACAATGAGCAGTTCTTC
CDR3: CASSSGLDNEQFF